The 19 T cell receptor beta chains presented below share a single source sample, sequenced in a study of T cells after posttransplantation cyclophosphamide. Busulfan-fludarabine conditioning, marrow transplant, and cyclophosphamide on days +3 and +4 were administered. The table came from immunoSEQ multiplex PCR; TCRdb's copy has only in-frame clones and leaves some out. Observed in the sample are a few thousand clones, none of them singletons. Here the sequenced sample was PBMCs, taken after allogeneic stem cell transplant with posttransplant cyclophosphamide. The source of these receptors is a female patient in her 30s who received an allogeneic stem cell transplant from an unrelated donor, was CMV-positive, and had acute and chronic GVHD. Some T cells may be supplied by the graft donor.

This clone was counted many times. The chain recombines TRBV7-8 with TRBJ1-1; 8 positions agree with TRBD1. The germline V gene encodes CDR1 SGHVS and CDR2 FQNEAQ. The CDR3 spans 15 residues. V lost 5 bases, J lost 1 base, and 6 bases stayed unmatched. As DNA, the CDR3 is TGTGCCAGCAGCCCTGGCGGGACAGGGAACACTGAAGCTTTCTTT. Translation gives CASSPGGTGNTEAFF.

Ten or more counts support this clone. V gene TRBV5-4 combines with J gene TRBJ2-5; 10 positions agree with TRBD2. The V gene's germline CDR1 is SGHNT and CDR2 YYREEE (reference sequence). The CDR3 has 14 residues. V was clipped by 2 bases and J by 4 bases; unmatched bases: 2. CDR3 in amino acids: CASSFSGRRETQYF. The CDR3, as DNA: TGTGCCAGCAGCTTTAGCGGGAGGCGAGAGACCCAGTACTTC.

This clone came up many times. This chain uses TRBV5-1 with TRBJ2-4, with D perhaps matching TRBD2 (5 bases). In germline, CDR1 is SGHRS, CDR2 YFSETQ. This CDR3 has 16 amino acids. V shed 4 bases and J shed 3 bases, with 17 bases lying between them. This chain's CDR3 is CASSTSEATGKNIQYF. In DNA, the CDR3 is TGCGCCAGCAGCACTTCGGAGGCGACGGGCAAAAACATTCAGTACTTC.

This clone showed up many times. This chain joins TRBV11-3 and TRBJ1-2; 7 bases match TRBD1. This CDR3 has 12 amino acids. Germline values: CDR1 SGHNT, CDR2 YENEEA. The trim removed 7 bases at V and 8 bases at J, leaving 7 bases unmatched. The CDR3 DNA follows: TGTGCCAGCACCAACTTACAGGGGGGCTACACCTTC. It is translated as CASTNLQGGYTF.

This clone was counted at least ten times. This chain links TRBV10-2 with TRBJ2-2; tentative D call: TRBD1 (5 bases). From germline, CDR1 is WSHSY and CDR2 SAAADI. The CDR3 runs 12 residues. V was cut by 8 bases and J by 6 bases, with 10 bases left in between. DNA of the CDR3: TGCGCCAGCGATAGGGGCGCCGGGGAGCTGTTTTTT. Its translation: CASDRGAGELFF.

This clone was counted many times. This chain uses TRBV30 with TRBJ2-3; D gene ambiguous. The germline CDR1 and CDR2 sequences are GTSNPN and SVGIG (reference sequence). This CDR3 comprises 12 residues. V shed 2 bases and J shed 1 base, with 4 bases lying between them. CDR3 DNA: TGTGCCTGGAGTCAGGGCACAGATACGCAGTATTTT. Protein: CAWSQGTDTQYF.

Ten or more counts support this clone. The V and J genes are TRBV27 and TRBJ1-1; D gene unclear. The CDR3 has 15 residues. V was pared by 3 bases and J by 1 base, with 12 bases between. From germline, CDR1 is MNHEY and CDR2 SMNVEV (reference sequence). CDR3 DNA sequence: TGTGCCAGCAGTTTCGGGATCGACGGGAACACTGAAGCTTTCTTT. Its translation is CASSFGIDGNTEAFF.

Within the sample, this clone is medium-sized. The V call is TRBV25-1, the J call TRBJ1-4, with 8 bases fitting TRBD1. CDR3 length equals 15 residues. V lost 2 bases and J lost 7; bases outside the gene matches: 6. Germline V gives CDR1 MGHDK, CDR2 SYGVNS. The CDR3 reads CASSEIAGGSEKLFF. The CDR3 region has the DNA TGTGCCAGCAGTGAAATAGCAGGGGGCAGTGAAAAACTGTTTTTT.

This clone was seen repeatedly, ten times or more. The chain carries TRBV18 and TRBJ1-2; D unresolved. The CDR3 is made up of 12 amino acids. Germline assignment: CDR1 KGHSH and CDR2 LQKENI. V dropped 3 bases and J dropped 8 bases, with 10 bases sitting between them. The CDR3 bases are TGTGCCAGCTCACCGGCGGAGGAGGGCTACACCTTC. It specifies CASSPAEEGYTF. The variable domain in full, completed from reference TRBV18 and TRBJ1-2, reads NAGVMQNPRHLVRRRGQEARLRCSPMKGHSHVYWYRQLPEEGLKFMVYLQKENIIDESGMPKERFSAEFPKEGPSILRIQQVVRGDSAAYFCASSPAEEGYTFGSGTRLTVV.

There are many counts of this clone. This sequence joins TRBV2 and TRBJ1-1, with 8 positions matching TRBD1. The CDR3 loop spans 14 amino acids. V dropped 7 bases and J dropped 4; count of bases not matched to a gene: 8. Germline V gene lookup returns CDR1 SNHLY and CDR2 FYNNEI. The CDR3 DNA sequence: TGTGCCAGCAAGGGGGATACAGGGGGCACTGAAGCTTTCTTT. Its translation: CASKGDTGGTEAFF.

This clone was counted many times. The CDR3 bases are TGTGCCAGCAGTGAACAGGGAACCCTCCTCTCCTACGAGCAGTACTTC. It codes for CASSEQGTLLSYEQYF. The V gene is TRBV2, the J gene TRBJ2-7; D might be TRBD1 (5 bases). Trimming removed 2 bases from V and 0 bases from J, with 14 bases in between. CDR3 length: 16 residues. Germline values: CDR1 SNHLY, CDR2 FYNNEI. The variable domain in full, with the rest retrieved from reference TRBV2 and TRBJ2-7, is EPEVTQTPSHQVTQMGQEVILRCVPISNHLYFYWYRQILGQKVEFLVSFYNNEISEKSEIFDDQFSVERPDGSNFTLKIRSTKLEDSAMYFCASSEQGTLLSYEQYFGPGTRLTVT.

This clone came up many times. The rearrangement uses TRBV6-6 and TRBJ2-5; a possible D gene is TRBD2 (7 bases). The CDR3 totals 15 residues. Germline V gene sequence: CDR1 MNHNY, CDR2 SVGAGI (reference sequence). V dropped 1 base and J dropped 4 bases, with 13 bases sitting between them. The CDR3 nucleotides are TGTGCCAGCAGTTACTGGGCGAGGGGGGGAGAGACCCAGTACTTC. It codes for CASSYWARGGETQYF.

This clone was picked up many times. This rearrangement joins TRBV7-2 to TRBJ2-1, with 7 bases matching TRBD2. V lost 1 base to trimming and J lost 14 bases; unmatched junction nucleotides: 8. Germline V gives CDR1 SGHTA, CDR2 FQGNSA. This CDR3 is 13 amino acids long. CDR3 sequence: CASSLDRLAAEFF. As DNA, the CDR3 is TGTGCCAGCAGCTTAGATCGTCTAGCGGCCGAGTTCTTC.

By frequency in the sample, this clone is medium-sized. The CDR3: CASSAYSGGTEAFF. DNA for the CDR3: TGTGCCAGCAGTGCCTATTCAGGGGGCACTGAAGCTTTCTTT. This chain connects TRBV2 to TRBJ1-1; TRBD1 agrees at 7 bases. V was clipped by 4 bases and J by 4 bases; unmatched bases: 6. The germline CDR1 and CDR2 sequences are SNHLY and FYNNEI. The CDR3 extends over 14 amino acids.

This clone was recorded at least ten times. The J gene is TRBJ2-7, the V gene TRBV4-2; TRBD2 matches 15 bases. CDR1 and CDR2 (germline): LGHNA, YNFKEQ. The CDR3 extends over 18 amino acids. V lost 0 bases, J lost 1 base, and 4 bases stayed unmatched. The CDR3 sequence is CASSQEVGLAGGSYEQYF. The CDR3 bases are TGTGCCAGCAGCCAAGAAGTGGGACTAGCGGGGGGATCCTACGAGCAGTACTTC.

This clone is large within its sample. The chain has TRBV4-1 and TRBJ1-1; 7 positions agree with TRBD1. This CDR3 is built from 13 residues. The germline V gene has CDR1 MGHRA and CDR2 YSYEKL. V dropped 0 bases and J dropped 7; count of bases not matched to a gene: 2. CDR3 nucleotides: TGCGCCAGCAGCCAAGAGACAGGGAATGAAGCTTTCTTT. Encoded protein: CASSQETGNEAFF.

Only a few counts were recorded for this clone. The chain has TRBV20-1 and TRBJ2-3, with TRBD2 identical over 7 bases. The CDR3 length is 11 residues. CDR1 DFQATT and CDR2 SNEGSKA come from the germline V gene (reference sequence). Here the CDR3 reads CGPRGADTQYF. The CDR3 DNA is TGCGGCCCCCGGGGGGCAGATACGCAGTATTTT.

The genes are TRBV5-1 and TRBJ2-5; possibly TRBD1 for D (6 bases). The tail of the sequence fits TRBJ2-7 better, so the J call may be wrong. CDR3 length equals 14 residues. From germline, CDR1 is SGHRS and CDR2 YFSETQ. The CDR3 spells CASSFLQGSYEQYF. The CDR3 coding sequence is TGCGCCAGCAGCTTCCTACAGGGATCCTACGAGCAGTACTTC.

This clone was counted many times. The chain has TRBV18 and TRBJ1-2; the D gene is possibly TRBD1 (6 bases). The germline CDR1 and CDR2 sequences are KGHSH and LQKENI. CDR3 length: 15 residues. V shed 3 bases and J shed 4 bases, with 15 bases lying between them. The DNA of the CDR3 is TGTGCCAGCTCACCCCCAAGGGCAGGGGCCTATGGCTACACCTTC. It encodes CASSPPRAGAYGYTF.